Shown below are 4 T cell receptor beta chains from a single sample sequenced in a study of early T cells in non-severe SARS-CoV-2 infection (dated by TCRdb to about 2021). Library generation was performed with 5' RACE. Sequenced using a NextSeq 500. TCRdb ran its own pipeline on the public reads, namely fastp trimming at Q25 and MiXCR clone calling, and kept in-frame beta chains. Each CDR3 protein appears once, grouped with its most common genes and DNA. Counted in this sample were 80,000 to 95,000 distinct CDR3 sequences; over 15% of them appeared once. The top ten constitute around 4.9% of the sample. The sequencing here drew on whole blood, taken at baseline. The receptor source for this set is an adult who was a healthcare worker with PCR-confirmed SARS-CoV-2 infection or an uninfected control (not recorded which).

J is TRBJ2-7 and V is TRBV7-9; D unresolved. CDR3 length: 10 residues. V dropped 6 bases and J dropped 8 bases, with 8 bases sitting between them. Germline lookup yields CDR1 SEHNR and CDR2 FQNEAQ (reference sequence). CDR3 DNA: TGTGCCAGCAGTTCGGAGCAGCAGTACTTC. Translation: CASSSEQQYF.

This clonotype was seen more than once but under ten times. Here the CDR3 DNA reads TGTGCCAGCAGCTTATTAGATAAATACAATGAGCAGTTCTTC. It codes for CASSLLDKYNEQFF. The rearrangement uses TRBV7-8 and TRBJ2-1, with D hard to call. Germline V lookup: CDR1 SGHVS, CDR2 FQNEAQ. The CDR3 is made up of 14 amino acids. V gave up 2 bases and J gave up 4 bases, with 9 bases separating them.

There are a few counts of this clonotype. The rearrangement uses TRBV12-3 or TRBV12-4 and TRBJ2-3; weak D call: TRBD2 (6 bases). This CDR3 has 16 residues. Trimming pared 6 bases from V and 2 bases from J, leaving 18 bases between. CDR3 coding DNA: TGTGCCAGCAGCCCCGACGTTAGCGGCCACACAGATACGCAGTATTTT. This sequence encodes CASSPDVSGHTDTQYF.

The chain uses TRBV19 and TRBJ1-5, with 7 bases that match TRBD1. Looked up from germline, CDR1 is LNHDA and CDR2 is SQIVND (reference sequence). The CDR3 consists of 15 residues. The junction had 3 bases not matched to a gene; V was cut back by 1 base and J by 3 bases. CDR3 coding DNA: TGTGCCAGTAGTATAGCTACAGGGGTCAATCAGCCCCAGCATTTT. This translates into CASSIATGVNQPQHF.